This record looks at one T cell receptor beta chain sequence and its context. Generated by immunoSEQ multiplex PCR, the TCRdb table keeps only in-frame clones and is missing some. Of 65,000 to 85,000 clones in the sample, approximately 94% were seen once. The CDR3 sequence is 14 residues long. Germline CDR1 reads MDHEN; CDR2 reads SYDVKM. V shed 5 bases, J shed 4 bases, and the junction held 6 bases outside the gene matches. The data originate from a study of OX40 agonist ivuxolimab in advanced cancers. This sample comprised CD4+ or CD8+ T cells sorted from blood, obtained in a trial of the OX40 agonist ivuxolimab. This chain joins TRBV28 and TRBJ1-1, with 8 bases aligning to TRBD1. This clonotype was obtained from an adult with an advanced solid tumor such as melanoma, head and neck, liver or kidney cancer. The CDR3 bases are TGTGCCAGCAGTCCCAGGGGGCTTCTCACTGAAGCTTTCTTT. Translated: CASSPRGLLTEAFF.